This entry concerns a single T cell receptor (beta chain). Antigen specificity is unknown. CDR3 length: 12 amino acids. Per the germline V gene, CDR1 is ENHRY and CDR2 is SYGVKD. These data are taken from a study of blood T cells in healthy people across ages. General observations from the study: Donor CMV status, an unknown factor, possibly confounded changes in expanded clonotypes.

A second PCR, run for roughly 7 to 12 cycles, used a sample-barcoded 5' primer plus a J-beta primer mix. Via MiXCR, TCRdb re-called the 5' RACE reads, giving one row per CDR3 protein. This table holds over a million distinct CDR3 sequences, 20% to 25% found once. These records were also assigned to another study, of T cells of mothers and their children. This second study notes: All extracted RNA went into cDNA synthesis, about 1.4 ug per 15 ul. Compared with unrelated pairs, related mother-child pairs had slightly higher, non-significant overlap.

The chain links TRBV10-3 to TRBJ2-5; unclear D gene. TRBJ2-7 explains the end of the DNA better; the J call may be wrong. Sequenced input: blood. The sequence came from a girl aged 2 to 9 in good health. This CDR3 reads CAISESGDEQYF. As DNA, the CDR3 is TGTGCCATCAGTGAGTCGGGCGACGAGCAGTACTTC.